This T cell receptor beta chain derives from a study of spatial heterogeneity in lung cancer. Findings and limits, study-wide: The study found that ubiquitous and regional expanded TCR counts tracked ubiquitous and regional nonsynonymous mutations, respectively. Tumor mutation counts were tracked by expanded intratumoral alpha and beta TCR counts.

Individual TCR cDNA molecules each bore their own unique molecular identifier. TCRdb recomputed calls from the 5' RACE reads with MiXCR, one row per CDR3 protein. This table holds 1,500 or so distinct CDR3 sequences, 10% found once. Trimming took off 1 base at V and 0 bases at J, with 7 bases between the two ends. Germline V gene data show CDR1 as DFQATT and CDR2 as SNEGSKA (reference sequence). The CDR3 spans 14 residues. Sample share makes this clonotype medium-sized. As yet, its antigen is unknown. This beta chain turned up in a library designed for alpha chains; as an off-target read, its abundance says little. The time point here: sample taken at primary tumor resection. The sequenced material consisted of unsorted whole RNA from tumor, nontumor lung or frozen PBMC.

This sequence joins TRBV20-1 and TRBJ1-5; D call uncertain. This TCR was recovered from a female donor with early-stage non-small cell lung cancer. Sequenced here: lung tumor tissue, sampled at surgery. CDR3 nucleotide sequence: TGCAGTGCTAGAGCAGGTTATAGCAATCAGCCCCAGCATTTT. Encoded protein: CSARAGYSNQPQHF.